The T cell receptor beta chain under discussion was sequenced for a study of blood T cell repertoires in COVID-19. Study summary: In each case, the material was cDNA or gDNA derived from T cells, B-cell-depleted T cells, or PBMCs.

Repertoires were generated with immunoSEQ multiplex PCR, while TCRdb's copy carries only in-frame clones and drops some. The sample carries under 300,000 clones, 82% recorded once. Trimming at V came to 0 bases and at J to 0 bases, leaving 4 bases not matched to a gene. The CDR3 loop spans 16 amino acids. From germline, CDR1 is SGHRS and CDR2 YFSETQ. The rearrangement links TRBV5-1 to TRBJ1-1; 8 positions agree with TRBD1. The clonotype originates from a woman aged 80 or older with active or convalescent COVID-19. The sequenced material came from peripheral blood. This chain's CDR3 is CASSLAGQEMNTEAFF. The CDR3 DNA sequence: TGCGCCAGCAGCTTGGCGGGACAGGAGATGAACACTGAAGCTTTCTTT.